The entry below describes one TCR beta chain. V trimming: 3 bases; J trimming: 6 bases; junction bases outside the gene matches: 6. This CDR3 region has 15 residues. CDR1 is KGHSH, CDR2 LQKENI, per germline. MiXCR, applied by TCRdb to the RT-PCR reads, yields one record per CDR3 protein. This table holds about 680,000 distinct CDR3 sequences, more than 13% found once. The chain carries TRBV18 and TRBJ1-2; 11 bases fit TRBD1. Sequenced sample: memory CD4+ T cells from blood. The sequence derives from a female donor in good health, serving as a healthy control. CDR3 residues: CASSPSPGQGDGYTF. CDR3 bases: TGTGCCAGCTCACCGAGTCCGGGACAGGGGGATGGCTACACCTTC.